The 9 T cell receptor beta chains below all came from one sample that was sequenced in a study of breast tumors, draining lymph nodes, adjacent tissues. TCRdb re-derived calls from the multiplex PCR reads in MiXCR, one entry per CDR3 protein. The repertoire includes approximately 190,000 distinct CDR3 sequences, 31% of them detected once, and around 4.4% sits in the top ten. Samples came from axillary lymph nodes draining the breast cancer. Sequencing used axillary lymph node tissue. These receptors were taken from a female donor with breast cancer. Some clones in this sample may be carry-over from other donors' samples.

This clonotype was observed at least ten times. The chain has TRBV20-1 and TRBJ1-5; weak D call: TRBD1 (6 bases). The ends were cut back, 6 bases at V and 5 bases at J, with 23 bases in the middle. The CDR3 spans 16 residues. Germline V CDR1 and CDR2: DFQATT, SNEGSKA (reference sequence). CDR3 sequence (DNA): TGCAGTGCCACCAATCACAGGGACCCTGGGGATCAGCCCCAGCATTTT. It is translated as CSATNHRDPGDQPQHF.

This clonotype was picked up many times. The chain carries TRBV5-1 and TRBJ1-2, with D perhaps matching TRBD1 (5 bases). The germline gives CDR1 SGHRS, CDR2 YFSETQ. V lost 4 bases, J lost 3 bases, and 10 bases lay in between. The CDR3 extends over 13 amino acids. CDR3 protein: CASSPDIDYGYTF. The CDR3 region has the DNA TGCGCCAGCAGCCCGGACATTGACTATGGCTACACCTTC.

Worth noting for this clonotype: Just one base apart from a much larger clone, this may be a read error. The chain couples TRBV18 to TRBJ1-4; TRBD1 is a possible D gene (5 bases). The germline V gene has CDR1 KGHSH and CDR2 LQKENI. The CDR3 runs 15 residues. In nucleotides, the CDR3 is TGTGCCAGCTCACCAACTCAGGGAAGGAATGAAAAACCGTTTTTT. Translated, it gives CASSPTQGRNEKPFF.

CDR3 nucleotides: TGTGCCATCAGTGTGGGGGGGCCCCAAGAGACCCAGCATTTT. Its translation: CAISVGGPQETQHF. The V and J genes are TRBV10-3 and TRBJ1-5; tentative D call: TRBD1 (6 bases). Germline V gene data show CDR1 as ENHRY and CDR2 as SYGVKD. V lost 4 bases, J lost 11 bases, and 18 bases lay in between. The CDR3 covers 14 residues.

This clonotype was observed many times. V is TRBV20-1 and J is TRBJ2-1; no reliable D call. V lost 2 bases, J lost 3 bases, and 14 bases lay in between. This CDR3 has 15 amino acids. Germline values: CDR1 DFQATT, CDR2 SNEGSKA (reference sequence). The CDR3 sequence is CSARTPQRDYNEQFF. Here the CDR3 DNA reads TGCAGTGCTAGAACCCCCCAGAGAGACTACAATGAGCAGTTCTTC.

The sample holds many counts of this clonotype. The rearrangement links TRBV19 to TRBJ1-5, with TRBD1 matching 7 bases. Germline CDR1 is LNHDA and CDR2 is SQIVND (reference sequence). CDR3 size: 14 residues. Trimming cost V 5 bases and J 1 base; bases outside gene matches: 2. The CDR3 protein is CASSGQASNQPQHF. The CDR3 bases are TGTGCCAGTAGTGGACAGGCGAGCAATCAGCCCCAGCATTTT.

In the case of this clonotype: A much larger clone lies a single base off, so this may be a read error. V usage is TRBV20-1 and J usage is TRBJ2-5, with TRBD2 identical over 7 bases. The germline CDR1 and CDR2 sequences are DFQATT and SNEGSKA (reference sequence). The CDR3 extends over 12 amino acids. This CDR3 reads CSAPRGVETPYF. Here the CDR3 DNA reads TGCAGTGCACCTCGGGGGGTAGAGACCCCGTACTTC.

Concerning this clonotype: The CDR3 end shows no conserved phenylalanine or tryptophan, and so a read error is likely. J is TRBJ1-5 and V is TRBV24-1; D possibly corresponds to TRBD1 (6 bases). Germline V gene sequence: CDR1 KGHDR, CDR2 SFDVKD. CDR3 size: 16 residues. CDR3 DNA sequence: TGTGCCACCAGTGACGCCAGGGGCCAAAGCATTCAGCCTCAGCATCTT. Translation gives CATSDARGQSIQPQHL.

The rearrangement joins TRBV7-3 to TRBJ1-1; perhaps TRBD1 as D (5 bases). This CDR3 comprises 15 residues. In germline, CDR1 is SGHTA, CDR2 FQGTGA. V was trimmed by 5 bases and J by 4 bases, leaving 17 bases between them. The CDR3 is CASSPNPGLGTEAFF. CDR3 coding DNA: TGTGCCAGCAGCCCCAACCCGGGACTGGGCACTGAAGCTTTCTTT.